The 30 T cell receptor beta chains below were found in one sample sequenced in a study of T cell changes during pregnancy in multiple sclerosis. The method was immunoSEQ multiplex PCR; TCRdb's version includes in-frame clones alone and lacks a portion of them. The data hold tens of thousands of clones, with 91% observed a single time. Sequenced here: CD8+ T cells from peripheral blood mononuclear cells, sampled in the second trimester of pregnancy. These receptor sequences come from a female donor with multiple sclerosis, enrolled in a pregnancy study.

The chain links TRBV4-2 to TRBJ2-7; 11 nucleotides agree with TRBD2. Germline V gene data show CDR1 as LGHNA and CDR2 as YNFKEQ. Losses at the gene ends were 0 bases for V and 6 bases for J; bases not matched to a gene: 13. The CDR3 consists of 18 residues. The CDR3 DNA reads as TGTGCCAGCAGCCAAGAAAGGGTAGCGGGAGGGAAAGGACTCGAGCAGTACTTC. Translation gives CASSQERVAGGKGLEQYF.

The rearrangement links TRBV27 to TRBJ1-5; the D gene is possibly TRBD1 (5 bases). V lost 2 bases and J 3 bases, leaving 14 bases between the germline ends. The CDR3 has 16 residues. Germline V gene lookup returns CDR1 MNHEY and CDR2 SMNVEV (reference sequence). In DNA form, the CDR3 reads TGTGCCAGCAGTTTAATAGCAGGGCTCAACAATCAGCCCCAGCATTTT. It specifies CASSLIAGLNNQPQHF.

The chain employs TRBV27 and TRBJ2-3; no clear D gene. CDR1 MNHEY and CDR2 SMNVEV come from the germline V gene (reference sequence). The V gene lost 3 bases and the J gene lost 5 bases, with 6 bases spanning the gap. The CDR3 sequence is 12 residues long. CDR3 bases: TGTGCCAGCAGTTTTGTTCTAGATACGCAGTATTTT. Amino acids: CASSFVLDTQYF.

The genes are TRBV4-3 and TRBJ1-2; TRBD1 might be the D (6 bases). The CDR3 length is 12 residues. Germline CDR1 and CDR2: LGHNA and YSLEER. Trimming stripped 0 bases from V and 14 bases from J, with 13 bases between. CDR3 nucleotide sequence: TGCGCCAGCAGCCAAGATTTGGACAGCCCTACCTTC. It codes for CASSQDLDSPTF.

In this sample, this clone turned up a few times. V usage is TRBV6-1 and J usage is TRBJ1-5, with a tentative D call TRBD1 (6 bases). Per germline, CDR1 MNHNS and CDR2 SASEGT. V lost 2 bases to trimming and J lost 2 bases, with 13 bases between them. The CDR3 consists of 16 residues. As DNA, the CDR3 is TGTGCCAGCAGTGAAACGGGGGGCGCCGGCAATCAGCCCCAGCATTTT. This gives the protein CASSETGGAGNQPQHF.

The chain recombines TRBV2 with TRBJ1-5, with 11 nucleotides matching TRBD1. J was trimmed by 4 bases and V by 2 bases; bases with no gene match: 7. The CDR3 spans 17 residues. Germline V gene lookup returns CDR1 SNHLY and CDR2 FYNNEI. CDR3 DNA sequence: TGTGCCAGCAGTGAATGGACAGGGGGCGAATGGAATCAGCCCCAGCATTTT. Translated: CASSEWTGGEWNQPQHF.

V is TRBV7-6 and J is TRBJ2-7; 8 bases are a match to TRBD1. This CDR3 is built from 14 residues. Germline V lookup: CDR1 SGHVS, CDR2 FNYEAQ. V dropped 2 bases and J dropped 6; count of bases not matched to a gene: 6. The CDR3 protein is CASSLSGTGVEQYF. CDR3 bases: TGTGCCAGCAGCTTATCCGGGACAGGTGTCGAGCAGTACTTC.

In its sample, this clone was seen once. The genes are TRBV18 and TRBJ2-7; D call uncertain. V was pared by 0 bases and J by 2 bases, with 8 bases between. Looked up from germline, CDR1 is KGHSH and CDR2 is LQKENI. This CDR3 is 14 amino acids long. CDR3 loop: CASSPPSRPYEQYF. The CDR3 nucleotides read TGTGCCAGCTCACCACCTTCCAGGCCCTACGAGCAGTACTTC.

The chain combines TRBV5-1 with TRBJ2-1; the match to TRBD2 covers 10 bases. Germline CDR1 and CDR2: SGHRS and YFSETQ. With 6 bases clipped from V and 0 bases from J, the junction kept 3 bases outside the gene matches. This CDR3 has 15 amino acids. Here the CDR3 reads CASIPSGSSYNEQFF. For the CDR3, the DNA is TGCGCCAGCATCCCTAGCGGGAGCTCCTACAATGAGCAGTTCTTC.

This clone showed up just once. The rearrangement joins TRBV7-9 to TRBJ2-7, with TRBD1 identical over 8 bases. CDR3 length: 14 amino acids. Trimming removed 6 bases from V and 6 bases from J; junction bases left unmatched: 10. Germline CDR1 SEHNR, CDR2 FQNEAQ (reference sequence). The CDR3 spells CASRFTGGLGEQYF. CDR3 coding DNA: TGTGCCAGCAGATTTACAGGGGGTTTGGGCGAGCAGTACTTC.

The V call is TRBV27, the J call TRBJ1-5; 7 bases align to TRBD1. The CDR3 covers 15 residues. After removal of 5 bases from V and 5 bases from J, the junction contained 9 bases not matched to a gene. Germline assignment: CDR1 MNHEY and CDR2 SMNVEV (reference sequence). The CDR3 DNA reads TGTGCCAGCAGTAGAACAGGGGTGGGAGATCAGCCCCAGCATTTT. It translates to CASSRTGVGDQPQHF.

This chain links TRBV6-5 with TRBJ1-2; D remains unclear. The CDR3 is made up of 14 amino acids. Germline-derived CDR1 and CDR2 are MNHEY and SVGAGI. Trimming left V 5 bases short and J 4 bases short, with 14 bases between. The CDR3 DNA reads TGTGCCAGCAGTCACAGACACCCCGTCTATGGCTACACCTTC. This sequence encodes CASSHRHPVYGYTF.

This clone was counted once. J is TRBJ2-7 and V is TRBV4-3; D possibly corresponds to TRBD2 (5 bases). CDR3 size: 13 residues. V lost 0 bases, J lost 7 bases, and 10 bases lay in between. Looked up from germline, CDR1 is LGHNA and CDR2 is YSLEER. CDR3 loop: CASSQEGAEEQYF. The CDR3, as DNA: TGCGCCAGCAGCCAAGAAGGAGCGGAAGAGCAGTACTTC.

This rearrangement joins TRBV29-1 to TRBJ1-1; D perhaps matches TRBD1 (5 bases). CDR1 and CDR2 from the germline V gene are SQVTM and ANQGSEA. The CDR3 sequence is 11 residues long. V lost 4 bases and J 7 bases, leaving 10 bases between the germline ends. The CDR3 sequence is CSVGRGGEAFF. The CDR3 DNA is TGCAGCGTTGGGCGGGGGGGTGAAGCTTTCTTT.

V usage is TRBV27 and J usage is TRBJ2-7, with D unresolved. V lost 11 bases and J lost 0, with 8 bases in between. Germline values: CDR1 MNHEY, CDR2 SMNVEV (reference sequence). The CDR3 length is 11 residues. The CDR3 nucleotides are TGTGCCTCTGCAGACTCCTACGAGCAGTACTTC. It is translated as CASADSYEQYF.

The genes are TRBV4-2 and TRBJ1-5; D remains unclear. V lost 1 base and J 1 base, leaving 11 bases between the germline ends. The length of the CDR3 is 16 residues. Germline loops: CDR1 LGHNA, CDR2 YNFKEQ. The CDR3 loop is CASSQVMIGSNQPQHF. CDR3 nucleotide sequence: TGTGCCAGCAGCCAAGTTATGATCGGGAGCAATCAGCCCCAGCATTTT.

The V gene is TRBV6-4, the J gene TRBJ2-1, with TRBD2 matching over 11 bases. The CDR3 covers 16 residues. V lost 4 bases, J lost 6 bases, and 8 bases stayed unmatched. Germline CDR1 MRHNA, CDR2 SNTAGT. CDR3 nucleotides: TGTGCCAGCAGTGTAAATAGCGGGGGGGCCGGCAATGAGCAGTTCTTC. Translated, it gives CASSVNSGGAGNEQFF.

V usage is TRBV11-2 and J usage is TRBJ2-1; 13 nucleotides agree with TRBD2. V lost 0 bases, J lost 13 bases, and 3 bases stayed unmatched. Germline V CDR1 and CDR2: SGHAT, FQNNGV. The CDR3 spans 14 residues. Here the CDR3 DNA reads TGTGCCAGCAGCTTAGAGACTAGCGGGGGGTTTCAGTTCTTC. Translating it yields CASSLETSGGFQFF.

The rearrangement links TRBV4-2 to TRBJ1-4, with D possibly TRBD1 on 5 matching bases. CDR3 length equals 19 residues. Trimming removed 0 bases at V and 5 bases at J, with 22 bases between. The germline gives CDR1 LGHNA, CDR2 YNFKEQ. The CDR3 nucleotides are TGTGCCAGCAGCCAAGAAGGTTCGGGGGGTTCCTTCCCCAATGAAAAACTGTTTTTT. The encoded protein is CASSQEGSGGSFPNEKLFF.

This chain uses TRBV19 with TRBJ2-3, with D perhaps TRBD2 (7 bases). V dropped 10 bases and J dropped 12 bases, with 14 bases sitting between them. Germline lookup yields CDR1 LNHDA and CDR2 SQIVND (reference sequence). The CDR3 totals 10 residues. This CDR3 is CATEGGEQYF. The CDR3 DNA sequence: TGTGCCACCGAAGGGGGGGAACAGTATTTT. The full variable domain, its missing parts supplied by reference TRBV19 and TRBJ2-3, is DGGITQSPKYLFRKEGQNVTLSCEQNLNHDAMYWYRQDPGQGLRLIYYSQIVNDFQKGDIAEGYSVSREKKESFPLTVTSAQKNPTAFYLCATEGGEQYFGPGTRLTVL.

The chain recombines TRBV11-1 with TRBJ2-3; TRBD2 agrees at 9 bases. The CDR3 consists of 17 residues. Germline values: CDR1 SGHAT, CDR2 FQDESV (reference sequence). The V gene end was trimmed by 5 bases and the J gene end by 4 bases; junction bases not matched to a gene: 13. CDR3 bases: TGTGCCAGCAGCGGATTAGCGGCGGGAGGGCCCTCAGATACGCAGTATTTT. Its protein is CASSGLAAGGPSDTQYF.

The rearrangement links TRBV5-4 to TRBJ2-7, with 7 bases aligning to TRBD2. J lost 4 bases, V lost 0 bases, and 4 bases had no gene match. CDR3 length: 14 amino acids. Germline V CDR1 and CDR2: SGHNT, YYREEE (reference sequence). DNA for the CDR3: TGTGCCAGCAGCTTGGGCGGGAGCAGTTACGAGCAGTACTTC. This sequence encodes CASSLGGSSYEQYF.

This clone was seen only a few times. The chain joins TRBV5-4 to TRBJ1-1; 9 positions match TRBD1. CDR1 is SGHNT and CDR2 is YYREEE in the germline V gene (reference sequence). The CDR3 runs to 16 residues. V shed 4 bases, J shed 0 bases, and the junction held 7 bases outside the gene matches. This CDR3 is CASSPGQGIMNTEAFF. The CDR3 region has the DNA TGTGCCAGCAGCCCTGGACAGGGGATCATGAACACTGAAGCTTTCTTT.

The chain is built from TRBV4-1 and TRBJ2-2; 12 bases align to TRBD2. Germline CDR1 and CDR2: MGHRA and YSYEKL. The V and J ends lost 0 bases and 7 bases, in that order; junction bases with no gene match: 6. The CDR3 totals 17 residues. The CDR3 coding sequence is TGCGCCAGCAGCCAAGATATAACTAGCGGGAGGAGCGGGGAGCTGTTTTTT. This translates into CASSQDITSGRSGELFF.

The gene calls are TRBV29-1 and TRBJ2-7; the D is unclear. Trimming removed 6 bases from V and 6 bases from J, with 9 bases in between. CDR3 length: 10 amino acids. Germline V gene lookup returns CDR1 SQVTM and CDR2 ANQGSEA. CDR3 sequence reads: CSVDSGEQYF. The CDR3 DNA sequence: TGCAGCGTAGATTCGGGCGAGCAGTACTTC.

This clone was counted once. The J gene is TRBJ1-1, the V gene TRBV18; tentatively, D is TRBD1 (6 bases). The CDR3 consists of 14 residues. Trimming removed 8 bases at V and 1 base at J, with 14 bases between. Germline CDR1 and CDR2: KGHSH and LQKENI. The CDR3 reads CASHQTGSNTEAFF. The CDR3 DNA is TGTGCCAGCCATCAGACAGGTTCGAACACTGAAGCTTTCTTT.

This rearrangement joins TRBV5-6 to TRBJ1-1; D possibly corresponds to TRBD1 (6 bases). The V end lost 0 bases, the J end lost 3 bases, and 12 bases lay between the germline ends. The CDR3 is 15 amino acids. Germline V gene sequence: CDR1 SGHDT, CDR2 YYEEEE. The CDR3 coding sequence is TGTGCCAGCAGCTTGGCTTACAGGGCGGACACTGAAGCTTTCTTT. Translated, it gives CASSLAYRADTEAFF.

The CDR3: CASSYYRLADTGELFF. CDR3 coding DNA: TGTGCCAGCAGCTACTATCGACTAGCGGACACCGGGGAGCTGTTTTTT. The rearrangement links TRBV7-9 to TRBJ2-2; the match to TRBD2 covers 9 bases. Trimming cost V 4 bases and J 3 bases; bases outside gene matches: 6. Germline V lookup: CDR1 SEHNR, CDR2 FQNEAQ (reference sequence). CDR3 length: 16 amino acids.

The CDR3 loop is CASGTTSGRFTGELFF. CDR3 DNA: TGTGCCAGCGGAACGACTAGCGGGAGATTTACCGGGGAGCTGTTTTTT. This chain connects TRBV2 to TRBJ2-2; 12 nucleotides agree with TRBD2. This CDR3 comprises 16 residues. Per germline, CDR1 SNHLY and CDR2 FYNNEI. Germline trimming cut 8 bases from V and 5 bases from J; bases unmatched to any gene: 9.

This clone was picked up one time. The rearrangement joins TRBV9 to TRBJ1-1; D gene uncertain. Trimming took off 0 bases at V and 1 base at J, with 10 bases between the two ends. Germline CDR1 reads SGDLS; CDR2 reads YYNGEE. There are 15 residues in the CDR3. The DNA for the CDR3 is TGTGCCAGCAGCGTAGCGGAGACGGCGAACACTGAAGCTTTCTTT. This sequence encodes CASSVAETANTEAFF. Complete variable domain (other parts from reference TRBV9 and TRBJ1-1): DSGVTQTPKHLITATGQRVTLRCSPRSGDLSVYWYQQSLDQGLQFLIQYYNGEERAKGNILERFSAQQFPDLHSELNLSSLELGDSALYFCASSVAETANTEAFFGQGTRLTVV.